This T cell receptor (beta chain) is drawn from a study of human T cells and chemical hapten exposure. The time point: pre-sensitization, week 0. Treatment described: therapeutic diphenylcyclopropenone sensitization with weekly scalp DPC. Non-pregnant alopecia patients aged 18 to 70, suitable for DPC therapy. CDR1 MNHEY and CDR2 SVGEGT come from the germline V gene. The CDR3 is 13 residues long. V was pared by 6 bases and J by 3 bases, with 9 bases between. This clonotype was picked up a small number of times. A single record per CDR3 protein comes from TCRdb applying MiXCR to the RACE reads. This sample yields roughly 81,000 distinct CDR3 sequences, of which approximately 9% are seen a single time; just over 2.5% belongs to the top ten.

The chain links TRBV6-2 or TRBV6-3 to TRBJ2-1; D might be TRBD1 (5 bases). This clonotype was obtained from a man aged 40-55 years with alopecia areata. Some clones in this sample may be carry-over from other donors' samples. The material sequenced was whole blood, taken in connection with sensitization to the hapten diphenylcyclopropenone (DPC). The CDR3: CASRFQGYNEQFF. The CDR3 region has the DNA TGTGCCAGCAGGTTCCAGGGCTACAATGAGCAGTTCTTC.